The rows below give T cell receptor beta chains drawn from one sample of a study of blood T cell repertoires in COVID-19. Only in-frame clones appear in the TCRdb table, and some are missing; sequencing was by immunoSEQ multiplex PCR. The data contain approximately 350,000 clones, about 86% of them singletons. The sample was peripheral blood. The origin of the receptors is a man aged 25 to 40 with active or convalescent COVID-19. Each CDR3 is given with its conserved first and last residue. D genes are given only for firm matches. Size is omitted from some rows. Given values are once, few, many or a class for expanded clones.

clone_size: NA; d_call: NA; v_call: TRBV7-7; j_call: TRBJ2-7; cdr3_nt: TGTGCCAGCAGCTCACAGGAGGGGTCCTACGAGCAGTACTTC; cdr3_aa: CASSSQEGSYEQYF
clone_size: NA; d_call: NA; v_call: TRBV6-6; j_call: TRBJ2-5; cdr3_nt: TGTGCCAGCACTCCCGAGGTTGGGACCCAGTACTTC; cdr3_aa: CASTPEVGTQYF
clone_size: NA; d_call: NA; v_call: TRBV3-1/TRBV3-2; j_call: TRBJ1-1; cdr3_nt: TGTGCCAGCAGCCAAGTGGGGAGGGGTGGAACTGAAGCTTTCTTT; cdr3_aa: CASSQVGRGGTEAFF
clone_size: NA; d_call: NA; v_call: TRBV5-6; j_call: TRBJ1-2; cdr3_nt: TGTGCCAGCAGCTTGGAGGACAGTAACTATGGCTACACCTTC; cdr3_aa: CASSLEDSNYGYTF
clone_size: NA; d_call: NA; v_call: TRBV28; j_call: TRBJ2-7; cdr3_nt: TGTGCCAGCAGTTTGCGACAGGGAGGAAGCGAGCAGTACTTC; cdr3_aa: CASSLRQGGSEQYF
clone_size: NA; d_call: NA; v_call: TRBV3-1/TRBV3-2; j_call: TRBJ2-6; cdr3_nt: TGTGCCAGCAGCCAGGCCGGAGGGGCTGGGGCCAACGTCCTGACTTTC; cdr3_aa: CASSQAGGAGANVLTF
clone_size: NA; d_call: TRBD2; v_call: TRBV5-1; j_call: TRBJ2-7; cdr3_nt: TGCGCCAGCAGCTTTAGGACTAGCGCCTCCTACGAGCAGTACTTC; cdr3_aa: CASSFRTSASYEQYF
clone_size: NA; d_call: TRBD1; v_call: TRBV5-1; j_call: TRBJ1-4; cdr3_nt: TGCGCCAGCAGCCCCCGGGACAGGGGGGATGAAAAACTGTTTTTT; cdr3_aa: CASSPRDRGDEKLFF
clone_size: NA; d_call: NA; v_call: TRBV4-1; j_call: TRBJ2-1; cdr3_nt: TGCGCCAGCAGCCAAGGAAGGGGAACGAGCTCCTACAATGAGCAGTTCTTC; cdr3_aa: CASSQGRGTSSYNEQFF
clone_size: NA; d_call: NA; v_call: TRBV9; j_call: TRBJ2-2; cdr3_nt: TGTGCCAGCAGCGTAGCAGTGACCGGGGAGCTGTTTTTT; cdr3_aa: CASSVAVTGELFF
clone_size: NA; d_call: NA; v_call: TRBV6-6; j_call: TRBJ1-3; cdr3_nt: TGTGCCAGCAGGGAGGGCCTTGACTCTGGAAACACCATATATTTT; cdr3_aa: CASREGLDSGNTIYF
clone_size: NA; d_call: NA; v_call: TRBV2; j_call: TRBJ1-1; cdr3_nt: TGTGCCAGCACCAAGGACAGACCGGGCGCTGAAGCTTTCTTT; cdr3_aa: CASTKDRPGAEAFF
clone_size: NA; d_call: NA; v_call: TRBV2; j_call: TRBJ2-1; cdr3_nt: TGTGCCAGCTCGGGGGTATCCCAGCTCTTC; cdr3_aa: CASSGVSQLF
clone_size: NA; d_call: TRBD1; v_call: TRBV3-1/TRBV3-2; j_call: TRBJ2-4; cdr3_nt: TGTGCCAGCAGCCTGGGGACAGGCCGACGAGCCAAAAACATTCAGTACTTC; cdr3_aa: CASSLGTGRRAKNIQYF
clone_size: NA; d_call: TRBD1; v_call: TRBV5-1; j_call: TRBJ2-5; cdr3_nt: TGCGCCAGCAGCTTGGGGACAGGGGAAGGAGAGACCCAGTACTTC; cdr3_aa: CASSLGTGEGETQYF
clone_size: NA; d_call: NA; v_call: TRBV10-3; j_call: TRBJ1-5; cdr3_nt: TGTGCCATCAGTGAGTCTACAGTTAATCAGCCCCAGCATTTT; cdr3_aa: CAISESTVNQPQHF
clone_size: once; d_call: NA; v_call: TRBV27; j_call: TRBJ2-1; cdr3_nt: TGTGCCAGCAGTTCAAACTTTGCTGAGCAGTTCTTC; cdr3_aa: CASSSNFAEQFF
clone_size: NA; d_call: NA; v_call: TRBV12-3/TRBV12-4; j_call: TRBJ1-5; cdr3_nt: TGTGCCAGCAGTCGCGGACTTAATCAGCCCCAGCATTTT; cdr3_aa: CASSRGLNQPQHF
clone_size: few; d_call: TRBD1; v_call: TRBV20-1; j_call: TRBJ2-7; cdr3_nt: TGCAGTGCTAGTTCGGACAGGGGCTACGAGCAGTACTTC; cdr3_aa: CSASSDRGYEQYF
clone_size: NA; d_call: TRBD2; v_call: TRBV14; j_call: TRBJ2-1; cdr3_nt: TGTGCCAGCAGCAAAAGGGGTTGGAGTCTAGCGGGAGCTAGTGAGCAGTTCTTC; cdr3_aa: CASSKRGWSLAGASEQFF
clone_size: NA; d_call: TRBD2; v_call: TRBV7-9; j_call: TRBJ2-1; cdr3_nt: TGTGCCAGCAGCTTTAGGGACTGGACTAGCGGGGACAATGAGCAGTTCTTC; cdr3_aa: CASSFRDWTSGDNEQFF
clone_size: NA; d_call: NA; v_call: TRBV6-5; j_call: TRBJ1-5; cdr3_nt: TGTGCCAGCAGTTACTCGGGGGCCGGTCAGCCCCAGCATTTT; cdr3_aa: CASSYSGAGQPQHF
clone_size: once; d_call: TRBD2; v_call: TRBV2; j_call: TRBJ2-1; cdr3_nt: TGTGCCAGCAGTGGACTCCGGCAGGGGCGGGGGGGCTACAATGAGCAGTTCTTC; cdr3_aa: CASSGLRQGRGGYNEQFF
clone_size: NA; d_call: TRBD1; v_call: TRBV25-1; j_call: TRBJ1-4; cdr3_nt: TGTGCCACCCCTTCGACAGGGGGAGGTGAAAAACTGTTTTTT; cdr3_aa: CATPSTGGGEKLFF
clone_size: once; d_call: NA; v_call: TRBV2; j_call: TRBJ2-5; cdr3_nt: TGTGCCAGCAGTGAAGAAGCGGCCCAGGCTGGAGAGACCCAGTACTTC; cdr3_aa: CASSEEAAQAGETQYF
clone_size: NA; d_call: NA; v_call: TRBV4-3; j_call: TRBJ1-2; cdr3_nt: TGCGCCAGCAGCCAAGATGACCAGGTCTATGGCTACACCTTC; cdr3_aa: CASSQDDQVYGYTF
clone_size: NA; d_call: TRBD2; v_call: TRBV27; j_call: TRBJ2-3; cdr3_nt: TGTGCCAGCAGTTTACACCGGGGGGACGGGTATACGCAGTATTTT; cdr3_aa: CASSLHRGDGYTQYF
clone_size: NA; d_call: NA; v_call: TRBV7-9; j_call: TRBJ1-6; cdr3_nt: TGTGCCAGCAGCTTATCACTCGCAGGTTCACCCCTCCACTTT; cdr3_aa: CASSLSLAGSPLHF